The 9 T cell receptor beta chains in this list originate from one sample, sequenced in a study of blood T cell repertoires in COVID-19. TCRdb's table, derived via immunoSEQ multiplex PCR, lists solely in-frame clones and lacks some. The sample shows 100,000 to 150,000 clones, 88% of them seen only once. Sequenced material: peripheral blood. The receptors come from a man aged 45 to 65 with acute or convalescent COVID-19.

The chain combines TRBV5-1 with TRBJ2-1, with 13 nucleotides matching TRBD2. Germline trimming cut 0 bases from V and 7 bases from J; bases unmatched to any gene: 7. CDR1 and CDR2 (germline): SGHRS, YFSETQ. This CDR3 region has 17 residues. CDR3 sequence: CASSLAQTSGRGNEQFF. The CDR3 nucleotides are TGCGCCAGCAGCTTGGCCCAAACTAGCGGGAGGGGAAATGAGCAGTTCTTC.

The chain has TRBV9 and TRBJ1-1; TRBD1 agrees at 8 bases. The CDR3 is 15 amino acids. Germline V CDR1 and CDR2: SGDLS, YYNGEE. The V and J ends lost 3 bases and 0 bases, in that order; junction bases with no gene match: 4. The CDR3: CASSARQGLNTEAFF. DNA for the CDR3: TGTGCCAGCAGCGCCCGACAGGGGTTGAACACTGAAGCTTTCTTT.

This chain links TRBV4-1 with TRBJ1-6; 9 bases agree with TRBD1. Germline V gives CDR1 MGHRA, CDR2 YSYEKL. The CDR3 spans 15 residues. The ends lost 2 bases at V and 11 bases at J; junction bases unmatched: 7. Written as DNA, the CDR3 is TGCGCCAGCAGCCAAATAGGGACAGGGAATCCACCCCTCCACTTT. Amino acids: CASSQIGTGNPPLHF.

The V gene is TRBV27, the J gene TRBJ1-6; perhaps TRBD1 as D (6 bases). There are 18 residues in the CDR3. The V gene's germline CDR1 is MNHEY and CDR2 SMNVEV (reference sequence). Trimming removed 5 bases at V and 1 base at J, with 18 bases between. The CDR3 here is CASSLGGHFASYNSPLHF. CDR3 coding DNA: TGTGCCAGCAGTCTAGGGGGACATTTCGCGTCCTATAATTCACCCCTCCACTTT.

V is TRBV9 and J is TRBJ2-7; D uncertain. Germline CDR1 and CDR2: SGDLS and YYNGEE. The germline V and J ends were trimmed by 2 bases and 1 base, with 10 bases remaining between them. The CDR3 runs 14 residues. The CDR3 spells CASSVLAISYEQYF. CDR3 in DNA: TGTGCCAGCAGCGTCCTCGCGATTTCCTACGAGCAGTACTTC.

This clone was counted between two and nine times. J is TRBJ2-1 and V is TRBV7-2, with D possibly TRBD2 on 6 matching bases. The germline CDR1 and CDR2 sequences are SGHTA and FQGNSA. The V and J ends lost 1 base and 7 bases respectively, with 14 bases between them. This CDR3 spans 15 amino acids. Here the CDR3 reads CASSLDSLAINEQFF. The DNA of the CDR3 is TGTGCCAGCAGCTTAGATTCTCTAGCGATTAATGAGCAGTTCTTC.

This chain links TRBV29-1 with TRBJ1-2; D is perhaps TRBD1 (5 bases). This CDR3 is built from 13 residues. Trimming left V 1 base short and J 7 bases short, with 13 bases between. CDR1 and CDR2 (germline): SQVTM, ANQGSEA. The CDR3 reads CSVEVAGMSGYTF. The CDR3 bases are TGCAGCGTTGAAGTGGCAGGGATGAGTGGCTACACCTTC.

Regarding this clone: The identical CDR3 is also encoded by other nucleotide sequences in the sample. CDR3 coding DNA: TGTGCCAGCTCACCCGGAAGCGGGAGGCGGACCGGGGAGCTGTTTTTT. Translated, it gives CASSPGSGRRTGELFF. The V gene is TRBV18, the J gene TRBJ2-2; 9 bases agree with TRBD2. CDR1 and CDR2 from the germline V gene are KGHSH and LQKENI. With 3 bases clipped from V and 5 bases from J, the junction kept 7 bases outside the gene matches. The CDR3 has 16 residues.

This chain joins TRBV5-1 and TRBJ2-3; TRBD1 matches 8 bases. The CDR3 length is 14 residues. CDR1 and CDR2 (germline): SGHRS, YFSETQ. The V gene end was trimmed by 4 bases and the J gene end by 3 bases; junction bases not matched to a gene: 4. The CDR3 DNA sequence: TGCGCCAGCAGCCTGGACAGGGAGACAGATACGCAGTATTTT. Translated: CASSLDRETDTQYF.